The clone carrying this T cell receptor (beta chain) was observed many times. The target antigen is unknown. TCR beta VDJ and CDR3 profiling used genomic DNA as template. TCRdb fed the reads into MiXCR, producing one record per CDR3 protein. Of about 210,000 distinct CDR3 sequences listed, over 55% are singletons. This record comes from a study of CD8+CD57+ T cells in acquired aplastic anemia. Study outcomes and limitations: Common to patients and controls were twenty-nine CD8+ CDR3 sequences.

The germline gives CDR1 SQVTM, CDR2 ANQGSEA. CDR3 length: 16 amino acids. V gave up 6 bases and J gave up 7 bases; unmatched junction bases: 11. This receptor was identified in a human donor in good health. The gene calls are TRBV29-1 and TRBJ2-1; 14 positions match TRBD2. The sample comprised sorted CD4+, CD8+, or CD8+CD57+ T cells (not recorded which) from PBMCs. CDR3 residues: CSVAGLAGVLWNEQFF. The CDR3 coding sequence is TGCAGCGTCGCGGGACTAGCGGGGGTCCTGTGGAATGAGCAGTTCTTC.